The rows below give T cell receptor beta chains drawn from one sample of a study of shared clonotypes between healthy human individuals. Profiling relied on immunoSEQ multiplex PCR, and the TCRdb table lists in-frame clones only, not all of them. The table lists some 2.4 million clones, 80% to 95% of them singletons. The sequenced sample consisted of naive CD4+ T cells from PBMCs. Every receptor here comes from a man younger than 30 in good health. Some clones in this sample may be carry-over from other donors' samples. Both conserved end residues are part of each CDR3. D genes are given only for firm matches. Clone size is stated in some rows and not others, as once, few, many or a class when expanded.

cdr3_nt	cdr3_aa	d_call	v_call	j_call	clone_size
TGTGCCAGCAGACGGGCGACTAGCGGGAACACCGGGGAGCTGTTTTTT	CASRRATSGNTGELFF	TRBD2	TRBV6-4	TRBJ2-2	NA
TGCAGCCCTTGGGTACGGGGGGAGAAAGATACGCAGTATTTT	CSPWVRGEKDTQYF	TRBD2	TRBV29-1	TRBJ2-3	NA
TGTGCCAGCAGTGATGTCGGGATTTATAGTGGCTACACCTTC	CASSDVGIYSGYTF	NA	TRBV25-1	TRBJ1-2	NA
TGTGCCAGCAGCACTCCCCGGGGGGGTAGGGTGTACGAGCAGTACTTC	CASSTPRGGRVYEQYF	TRBD2	TRBV6-6	TRBJ2-7	NA
TGCGCCAGCAGCTTGGGAACCGGTAATCAGCCCCAGCATTTT	CASSLGTGNQPQHF	NA	TRBV5-1	TRBJ1-5	few
TGCGCCAGCAGCAGATCCGGGACAGCGAACACTGAAGCTTTCTTT	CASSRSGTANTEAFF	TRBD1	TRBV5-1	TRBJ1-1	NA
TGTGCCAGCAGCCTACTAGGTTCCTACGAGCAGTACTTC	CASSLLGSYEQYF	NA	TRBV6-1	TRBJ2-7	NA
TGTGCCAGCAGGCGGACTAGCGGAACCTACGAGCAGTACTTC	CASRRTSGTYEQYF	TRBD2	TRBV2	TRBJ2-7	NA
TGTGCCAGCCGGGGGACTAGCGAGACAGATACGCAGTATTTT	CASRGTSETDTQYF	TRBD2	TRBV6-1	TRBJ2-3	NA
TGTGCCAGCAGCGGGGGGGCGTTAGGTGAAAAACTGTTTTTT	CASSGGALGEKLFF	NA	TRBV6-5	TRBJ1-4	NA
TGTGCCAGCAGTCTTACTAGCGGGACGGATACGCAGTATTTT	CASSLTSGTDTQYF	TRBD2	TRBV13	TRBJ2-3	NA
TGTGCCAGCAGCACCGGACAGCGTGGTGTAGAGACCCAGTACTTC	CASSTGQRGVETQYF	NA	TRBV7-3	TRBJ2-5	NA
TGTGCCAGCACCGCCCGGCAGGGGAATGGCTACACCTTC	CASTARQGNGYTF	NA	TRBV7-2	TRBJ1-2	NA
TGTGCCAGCAGCTTAGGGCACTATAGCAATCAGCCCCAGCATTTT	CASSLGHYSNQPQHF	NA	TRBV7-9	TRBJ1-5	once
TGCGCCAGCAGCAACCGAGTCACGGGGGGGCCGGCGAGTGAGCAGTTCTTC	CASSNRVTGGPASEQFF	TRBD2	TRBV5-1	TRBJ2-1	NA
TGTGCCACCACAGCAACGTCCAGGAACTCGGAAGCTTTCTTT	CATTATSRNSEAFF	NA	TRBV6-6	TRBJ1-1	NA
TGTGCCAGCAGTTACTCTGTTCGGGAGCAGTTCTTC	CASSYSVREQFF	NA	TRBV6-5	TRBJ2-1	NA
TGTGCCAGCACCCGGACAGGGGCGAACAATGAGCAGTTCTTC	CASTRTGANNEQFF	TRBD1	TRBV9	TRBJ2-1	NA
TGTGCCAGCAACTGGGGGACAGGGTACGAAAAACTGTTTTTT	CASNWGTGYEKLFF	TRBD1	TRBV28	TRBJ1-4	NA
TGTGCCAGCAGTTCAGCATTTGTAGGCCCCAACTTC	CASSSAFVGPNF	NA	TRBV28	TRBJ2-7	NA
TGTGCCAGCATTCAAAGCGGGAGCTCCTACGAGCAGTACTTC	CASIQSGSSYEQYF	TRBD2	TRBV28	TRBJ2-7	NA
TGTGCCAGCAGTGTTCCCCGTGGCACTGAAGCTTTCTTT	CASSVPRGTEAFF	NA	TRBV2	TRBJ1-1	NA
TGTGCCAGCAGCTTAGTGGGGGGCTTAGAAGCTTTCTTT	CASSLVGGLEAFF	NA	TRBV11-2	TRBJ1-1	NA
TGTGCCAGCAGCCCCCGACCGGCGGAGAGTTTAGGAGATACGCAGTATTTT	CASSPRPAESLGDTQYF	NA	TRBV5-4	TRBJ2-3	NA
TGTGCCAGCGCGATTCCCTCAGCTGGAAACACCATATATTTT	CASAIPSAGNTIYF	NA	TRBV28	TRBJ1-3	NA
TGTGCCAGCAGCCCCAGGGGCACCGCGAACACCGGGGAGCTGTTTTTT	CASSPRGTANTGELFF	NA	TRBV7-2	TRBJ2-2	NA
TGTGCCAGCAGCTTAGTGAGGGGAACCTCCTACGAGCAGTACTTC	CASSLVRGTSYEQYF	NA	TRBV7-9	TRBJ2-7	NA
TGTGCCACCGGACTCCAACCGGGACAGGGAAAGTACGAGCAGTACTTC	CATGLQPGQGKYEQYF	TRBD1	TRBV15	TRBJ2-7	NA
TGTGCCAGCAGCTTAAAGGTGGCCGGCCCCACAGATACGCAGTATTTT	CASSLKVAGPTDTQYF	NA	TRBV7-3	TRBJ2-3	NA
TGTGCCAGCAACACCCCCCTCCTCCAGCGGGGGCCACCCTACGAGCAGTACTTC	CASNTPLLQRGPPYEQYF	TRBD2	TRBV28	TRBJ2-7	NA
TGCGCCAGCAGCGGCAGGGAGGGCACTGAAGCTTTCTTT	CASSGREGTEAFF	NA	TRBV5-1	TRBJ1-1	NA
TGTGCCACCAGCAGGACGACAGGGGCCCTTTTTGGGCAGTACTTC	CATSRTTGALFGQYF	TRBD1	TRBV15	TRBJ2-7	NA
TGTGCCAGCAGCCCACTGTCGGGAGGGCCTGGAGAGACCCAGTACTTC	CASSPLSGGPGETQYF	TRBD2	TRBV7-3	TRBJ2-5	NA
TGTGCCAGCAGTTCTTTTTGGGAATCTGGAAACACCATATATTTT	CASSSFWESGNTIYF	NA	TRBV27	TRBJ1-3	NA
TGTGCCAGCACCGAGGGGTTTGAGACCCAGTACTTC	CASTEGFETQYF	NA	TRBV2	TRBJ2-5	NA